These 24 T cell receptor beta chains originate from one sample sequenced in a study of blood T cell repertoires in COVID-19. Measured with immunoSEQ multiplex PCR; TCRdb has only the in-frame clones, and not every one. The table includes some 320,000 clones, over 90% detected once. Material: PBMCs or T cells enriched from blood (not recorded which). Every receptor here comes from a woman in her twenties or thirties who had been exposed to COVID-19.

The chain recombines TRBV24-1 with TRBJ2-3; D is unresolved. V gave up 10 bases and J gave up 2 bases, with 12 bases separating them. This CDR3 has 13 amino acids. Germline V gene lookup returns CDR1 KGHDR and CDR2 SFDVKD. The CDR3, as DNA: TGTGCCACTTCGACGGAGCTCACAGATACGCAGTATTTT. Residues: CATSTELTDTQYF.

The V and J genes are TRBV5-1 and TRBJ1-2, with D tentatively TRBD1 (5 bases). Between the trimmed V and J ends, which lost 0 bases and 0 bases, there was a span of 6 bases. Germline CDR1 is SGHRS and CDR2 is YFSETQ. This CDR3 is 14 amino acids long. The CDR3 DNA reads as TGCGCCAGCAGCTTGGAGGGGCCTAACTATGGCTACACCTTC. Protein sequence: CASSLEGPNYGYTF.

V and J are TRBV27 and TRBJ1-2, with D tentatively TRBD1 (5 bases). V shed 3 bases and J shed 4 bases, with 18 bases lying between them. The CDR3 consists of 16 residues. Germline CDR1 MNHEY, CDR2 SMNVEV (reference sequence). The CDR3 nucleotides read TGTGCCAGCAGTTTGAGGGGAGCGGGAGGGGTCTATGGCTACACCTTC. It encodes CASSLRGAGGVYGYTF.

This chain joins TRBV5-1 and TRBJ2-7; 10 bases line up with TRBD1. The CDR3 is made up of 15 amino acids. Germline lookup yields CDR1 SGHRS and CDR2 YFSETQ. V gave up 4 bases and J gave up 6 bases; unmatched junction bases: 10. The CDR3 coding sequence is TGCGCCAGCAGCCCTACCGGGACAGGGGTACCCGAGCAGTACTTC. This gives the protein CASSPTGTGVPEQYF.

The chain links TRBV7-2 to TRBJ1-6, with 10 bases fitting TRBD1. V dropped 1 base and J dropped 7; count of bases not matched to a gene: 1. Germline V gives CDR1 SGHTA, CDR2 FQGNSA. The CDR3 sequence is 15 residues long. CDR3 bases: TGTGCCAGCAGCTTAGAGGGACAGGGGAATTCACCCCTCCACTTT. Translated, it gives CASSLEGQGNSPLHF.

Written as DNA, the CDR3 is TGCGCCAGCAGCCAAGAAACGGGTGATCAGCCCCAGCATTTT. This codes for CASSQETGDQPQHF. The chain joins TRBV4-1 to TRBJ1-5; D unclear. V lost 0 bases and J 5 bases, leaving 8 bases between the germline ends. Germline CDR1 MGHRA, CDR2 YSYEKL. This CDR3 is built from 14 residues.

The rearrangement links TRBV6-5 to TRBJ1-1; maybe TRBD1 (5 bases). V lost 7 bases, J lost 10 bases, and 16 bases lay in between. This CDR3 region has 12 residues. The germline gives CDR1 MNHEY, CDR2 SVGAGI. The CDR3 sequence: CASNGADDRAFF. CDR3 coding DNA: TGTGCCAGCAATGGGGCAGACGACCGAGCTTTCTTT.

The chain combines TRBV7-9 with TRBJ1-6; 7 bases map to TRBD1. Trimming cost V 1 base and J 9 bases; bases outside gene matches: 9. The germline gives CDR1 SEHNR, CDR2 FQNEAQ (reference sequence). The CDR3 consists of 16 residues. CDR3: CASSLGTGGGISPLHF. The DNA of the CDR3 is TGTGCCAGCAGCTTAGGGACAGGAGGAGGTATTTCACCCCTCCACTTT.

The chain couples TRBV7-9 to TRBJ2-1; 11 bases align to TRBD1. V was pared by 5 bases and J by 11 bases, with 14 bases of the junction left unmatched. CDR1 and CDR2 from the germline V gene are SEHNR and FQNEAQ (reference sequence). The CDR3 covers 16 residues. The CDR3 sequence: CASSPRPRDRGLKQFF. As DNA, the CDR3 is TGTGCCAGCAGCCCTAGGCCCCGGGACAGGGGGTTGAAGCAGTTCTTC.

The rearrangement links TRBV7-8 to TRBJ1-1; 9 bases align to TRBD1. Per the germline V gene, CDR1 is SGHVS and CDR2 is FQNEAQ. CDR3 length: 15 residues. The V gene end was trimmed by 3 bases and the J gene end by 5 bases; junction bases not matched to a gene: 7. The CDR3 sequence is CASSFKTGGWTEAFF. CDR3 nucleotide sequence: TGTGCCAGCAGCTTTAAAACAGGGGGCTGGACTGAAGCTTTCTTT.

J is TRBJ1-1 and V is TRBV19, with D possibly being TRBD1 (5 bases). Between the trimmed V and J ends, which lost 3 bases and 1 base, there was a span of 18 bases. Germline V gene data show CDR1 as LNHDA and CDR2 as SQIVND (reference sequence). This CDR3 region has 17 residues. CDR3 bases: TGTGCCAGTAGTATCCTCTCTGTGGGTCAGGGGAACACTGAAGCTTTCTTT. This encodes CASSILSVGQGNTEAFF.

The rearrangement uses TRBV5-1 and TRBJ2-1, with 12 bases identical to TRBD2. V was pared by 0 bases and J by 4 bases, with 5 bases of the junction left unmatched. The CDR3 spans 17 residues. Germline-derived CDR1 and CDR2 are SGHRS and YFSETQ. The CDR3 reads CASSLGQLAGGYNEQFF. The CDR3 nucleotides are TGCGCCAGCAGCTTGGGCCAACTAGCGGGGGGATACAATGAGCAGTTCTTC.

The J gene is TRBJ1-4, the V gene TRBV5-1; TRBD1 matches at 9 bases. Germline CDR1 SGHRS, CDR2 YFSETQ. CDR3 size: 14 residues. V shed 4 bases, J shed 11 bases, and the junction held 9 bases outside the gene matches. CDR3 in amino acids: CASSPRDRVQKLFF. In DNA form, the CDR3 reads TGCGCCAGCAGCCCCCGGGACAGGGTGCAGAAACTGTTTTTT.

The chain links TRBV4-2 to TRBJ2-2; 8 nucleotides align to TRBD1. The CDR3 spans 15 residues. V was pared by 1 base and J by 5 bases, with 3 bases of the junction left unmatched. In germline, CDR1 is LGHNA, CDR2 YNFKEQ. Here the CDR3 DNA reads TGTGCCAGCAGCCAAGTCGACAGGGGTACCGGGGAGCTGTTTTTT. Amino acids: CASSQVDRGTGELFF.

This clone came up once. V is TRBV6-1 and J is TRBJ2-1; D gene uncertain. V was cut by 2 bases and J by 0 bases, with 11 bases left in between. Per the germline V gene, CDR1 is MNHNS and CDR2 is SASEGT. The CDR3 has 16 amino acids. The CDR3 loop is CASSEQVESSYNEQFF. CDR3 sequence (DNA): TGTGCCAGCAGTGAACAGGTCGAGAGCTCCTACAATGAGCAGTTCTTC.

Concerning this clone: Relative to the germline gene, one junction end is altered; a read error may explain this. The chain uses TRBV27 and TRBJ2-6; TRBD1 matches at 8 bases. This CDR3 is 16 amino acids long. The germline CDR1 and CDR2 sequences are MNHEY and SMNVEV (reference sequence). The CDR3 DNA reads as TGTGCCAGCCGTTTTCAGGGGGCTGTTGGGGCCAACGTCCTGACTTTC. This gives the protein CASRFQGAVGANVLTF.

Only one count was recorded for this clone. At one end the junction does not follow the germline gene, possibly because of a read error. This sequence joins TRBV7-8 and TRBJ1-6; D possibly corresponds to TRBD1 (6 bases). Per germline, CDR1 SGHVS and CDR2 FQNEAQ. This CDR3 region has 15 residues. For the CDR3, the DNA is TGTGCCAGCAGTTTAGGACAGACCTATAATTCACCCCTCCACTTT. It is translated as CASSLGQTYNSPLHF.

The chain combines TRBV19 with TRBJ1-6, with 9 bases lining up with TRBD1. The CDR3 runs to 22 residues. Germline values: CDR1 LNHDA, CDR2 SQIVND (reference sequence). J was trimmed by 5 bases and V by 0 bases; bases with no gene match: 20. The CDR3 is CASSIDLRRGRGTGRNNSPLHF. In DNA form, the CDR3 reads TGTGCCAGTAGTATAGATTTGCGTCGCGGTCGAGGGACAGGGCGAAATAATTCACCCCTCCACTTT.

The V gene is TRBV2, the J gene TRBJ1-2; the D is unclear. The CDR3 extends over 12 amino acids. Per the germline V gene, CDR1 is SNHLY and CDR2 is FYNNEI. Trimming cost V 5 bases and J 7 bases, with 11 bases left between them. CDR3 residues: CASSPERGGYTF. As DNA, the CDR3 is TGTGCCAGCAGTCCTGAGAGAGGTGGCTACACCTTC.

The chain recombines TRBV27 with TRBJ1-1; 8 bases are a match to TRBD1. The germline V gene has CDR1 MNHEY and CDR2 SMNVEV (reference sequence). The CDR3 runs to 14 residues. The ends lost 3 bases at V and 6 bases at J; junction bases unmatched: 6. CDR3 in amino acids: CASSFLDRGAEAFF. In DNA form, the CDR3 reads TGTGCCAGCAGTTTCCTCGACAGGGGCGCTGAAGCTTTCTTT.

This chain uses TRBV10-3 with TRBJ2-5; D unclear. Per the germline V gene, CDR1 is ENHRY and CDR2 is SYGVKD. The CDR3 runs to 12 residues. The V and J ends lost 4 bases and 0 bases respectively, with 3 bases between them. The CDR3 spells CAISVDQETQYF. The CDR3 DNA reads as TGTGCCATCAGTGTAGACCAAGAGACCCAGTACTTC.

The chain uses TRBV2 and TRBJ2-5; 7 nucleotides agree with TRBD1. The germline V gene has CDR1 SNHLY and CDR2 FYNNEI. The CDR3 sequence is 15 residues long. V lost 6 bases, J lost 9 bases, and 16 bases stayed unmatched. This chain's CDR3 is CASRDNRGRGTAQYF. CDR3 DNA: TGTGCCAGCAGGGATAACAGGGGAAGAGGTACGGCCCAGTACTTC.

V and J are TRBV19 and TRBJ1-5, with 8 bases that match TRBD1. Germline loops: CDR1 LNHDA, CDR2 SQIVND (reference sequence). The CDR3 is made up of 14 amino acids. V dropped 5 bases and J dropped 3; count of bases not matched to a gene: 3. For the CDR3, the DNA is TGTGCCAGTAGTCGGGACAGGTACAATCAGCCCCAGCATTTT. Protein sequence: CASSRDRYNQPQHF.

CDR3 DNA: TGCAGCGTTCTTAGGGGGGGAACTACCGGTCCATTCTATGGCTACACCTTC. This gives the protein CSVLRGGTTGPFYGYTF. The rearrangement joins TRBV29-1 to TRBJ1-2; tentative D call: TRBD1 (6 bases). Trimming removed 5 bases at V and 4 bases at J, with 26 bases between. The CDR3 extends over 17 amino acids. Germline-derived CDR1 and CDR2 are SQVTM and ANQGSEA. The full variable domain, its missing parts supplied by reference TRBV29-1 and TRBJ1-2, is SAVISQKPSRDICQRGTSLTIQCQVDSQVTMMFWYRQQPGQSLTLIATANQGSEATYESGFVIDKFPISRPNLTFSTLTVSNMSPEDSSIYLCSVLRGGTTGPFYGYTFGSGTRLTVV.